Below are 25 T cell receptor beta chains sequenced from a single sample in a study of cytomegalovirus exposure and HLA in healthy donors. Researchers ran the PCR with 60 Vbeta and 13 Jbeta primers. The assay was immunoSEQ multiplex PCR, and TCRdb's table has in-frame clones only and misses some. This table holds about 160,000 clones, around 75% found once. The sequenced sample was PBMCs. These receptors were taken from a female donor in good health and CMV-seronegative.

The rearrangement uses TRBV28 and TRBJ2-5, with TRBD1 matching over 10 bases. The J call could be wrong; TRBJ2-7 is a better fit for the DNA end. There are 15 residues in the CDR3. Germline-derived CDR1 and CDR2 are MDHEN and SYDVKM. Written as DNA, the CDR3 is TGTGCCAGCAGTTCAACAGGACAGGGGGGCTACGAGCAGTACTTC. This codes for CASSSTGQGGYEQYF.

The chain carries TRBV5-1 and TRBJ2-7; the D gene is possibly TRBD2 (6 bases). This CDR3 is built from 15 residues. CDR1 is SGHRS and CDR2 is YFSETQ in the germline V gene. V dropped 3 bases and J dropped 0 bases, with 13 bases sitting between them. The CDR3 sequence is CASSSYSGPSYEQYF. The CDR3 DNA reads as TGCGCCAGCAGCTCATATAGCGGTCCCTCCTACGAGCAGTACTTC.

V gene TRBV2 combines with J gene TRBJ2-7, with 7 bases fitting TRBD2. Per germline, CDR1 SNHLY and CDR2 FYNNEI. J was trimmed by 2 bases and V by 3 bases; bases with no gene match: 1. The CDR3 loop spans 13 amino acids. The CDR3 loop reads CASSEGGAYEQYF. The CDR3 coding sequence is TGTGCCAGCAGTGAGGGGGGGGCCTACGAGCAGTACTTC. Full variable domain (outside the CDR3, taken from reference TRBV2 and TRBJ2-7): EPEVTQTPSHQVTQMGQEVILRCVPISNHLYFYWYRQILGQKVEFLVSFYNNEISEKSEIFDDQFSVERPDGSNFTLKIRSTKLEDSAMYFCASSEGGAYEQYFGPGTRLTVT.

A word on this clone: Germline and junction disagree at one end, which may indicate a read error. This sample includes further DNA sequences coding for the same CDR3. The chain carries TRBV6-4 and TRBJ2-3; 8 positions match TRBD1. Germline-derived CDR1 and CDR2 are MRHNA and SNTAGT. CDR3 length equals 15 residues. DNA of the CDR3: TGCGCCAGCAGTGCGGAAGCAGGGGGCATGGATACGCAGTATTTT. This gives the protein CASSAEAGGMDTQYF.

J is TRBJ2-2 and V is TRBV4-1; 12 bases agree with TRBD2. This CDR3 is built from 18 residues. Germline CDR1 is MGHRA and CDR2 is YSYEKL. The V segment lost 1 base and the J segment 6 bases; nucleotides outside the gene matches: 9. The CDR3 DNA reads TGCGCCAGCAGCCAAGCCACCCGACTAGCGGGGGACGCCGGGGAGCTGTTTTTT. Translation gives CASSQATRLAGDAGELFF.

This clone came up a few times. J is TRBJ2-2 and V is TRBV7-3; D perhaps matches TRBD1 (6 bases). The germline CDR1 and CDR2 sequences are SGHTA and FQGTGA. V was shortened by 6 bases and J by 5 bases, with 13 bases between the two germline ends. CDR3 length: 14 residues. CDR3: CASRGPRGTGELFF. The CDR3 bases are TGTGCCAGCAGGGGACCCAGGGGTACCGGGGAGCTGTTTTTT.

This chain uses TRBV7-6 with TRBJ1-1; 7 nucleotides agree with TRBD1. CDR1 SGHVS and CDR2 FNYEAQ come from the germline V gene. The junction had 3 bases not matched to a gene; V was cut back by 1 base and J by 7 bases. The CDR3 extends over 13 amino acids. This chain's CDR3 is CASSLEQGGEAFF. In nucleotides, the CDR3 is TGTGCCAGCAGCTTAGAGCAGGGGGGTGAAGCTTTCTTT.

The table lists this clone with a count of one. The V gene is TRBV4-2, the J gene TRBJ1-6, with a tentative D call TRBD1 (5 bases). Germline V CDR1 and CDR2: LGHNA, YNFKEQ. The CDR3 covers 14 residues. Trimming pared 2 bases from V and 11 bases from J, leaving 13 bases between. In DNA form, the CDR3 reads TGTGCCAGCAGCCAAACGGGGGACGATCCACCCCTCCACTTT. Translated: CASSQTGDDPPLHF.

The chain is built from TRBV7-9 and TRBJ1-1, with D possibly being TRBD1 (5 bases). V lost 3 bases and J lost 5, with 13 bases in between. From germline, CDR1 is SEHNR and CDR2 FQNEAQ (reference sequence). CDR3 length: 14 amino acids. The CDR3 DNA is TGTGCCAGCAGCTTCGACAGCCTGGGGACTGAAGCTTTCTTT. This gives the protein CASSFDSLGTEAFF.

For the CDR3, the DNA is TGCGCCAGCAGTGAAAGGGGTTGGACTGAAGCTTTCTTT. Encoded protein: CASSERGWTEAFF. J is TRBJ1-1 and V is TRBV5-1, with a tentative D call TRBD1 (5 bases). CDR1 SGHRS and CDR2 YFSETQ come from the germline V gene. This CDR3 spans 13 amino acids. V was clipped by 5 bases and J by 5 bases, with 13 bases between them.

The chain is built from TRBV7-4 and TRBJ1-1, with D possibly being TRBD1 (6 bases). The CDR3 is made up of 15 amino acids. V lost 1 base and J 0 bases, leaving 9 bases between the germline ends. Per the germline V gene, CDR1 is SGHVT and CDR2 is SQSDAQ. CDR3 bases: TGTGCCAGCAGCTTAGGTACAGGGATGAACACTGAAGCTTTCTTT. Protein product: CASSLGTGMNTEAFF.

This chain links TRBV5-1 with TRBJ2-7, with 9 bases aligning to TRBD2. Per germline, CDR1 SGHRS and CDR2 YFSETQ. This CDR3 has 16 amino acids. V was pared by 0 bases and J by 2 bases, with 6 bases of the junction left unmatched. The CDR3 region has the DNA TGCGCCAGCAGCTTGGTAGCGGGAGCTCTTACCTACGAGCAGTACTTC. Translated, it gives CASSLVAGALTYEQYF.

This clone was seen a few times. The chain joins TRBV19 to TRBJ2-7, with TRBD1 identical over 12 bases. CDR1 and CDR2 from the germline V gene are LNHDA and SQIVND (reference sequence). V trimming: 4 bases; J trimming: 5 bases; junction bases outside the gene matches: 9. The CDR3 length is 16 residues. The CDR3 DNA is TGTGCCAGTAGTACCCCCGGGACAGGGGGCTTTAACGAGCAGTACTTC. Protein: CASSTPGTGGFNEQYF. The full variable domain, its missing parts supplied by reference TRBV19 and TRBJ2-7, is DGGITQSPKYLFRKEGQNVTLSCEQNLNHDAMYWYRQDPGQGLRLIYYSQIVNDFQKGDIAEGYSVSREKKESFPLTVTSAQKNPTAFYLCASSTPGTGGFNEQYFGPGTRLTVT.

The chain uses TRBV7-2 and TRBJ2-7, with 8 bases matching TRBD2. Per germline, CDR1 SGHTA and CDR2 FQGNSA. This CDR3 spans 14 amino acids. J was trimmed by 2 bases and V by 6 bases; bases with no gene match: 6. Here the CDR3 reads CASRSSGVAYEQYF. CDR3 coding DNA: TGTGCCAGCAGGAGTAGCGGGGTCGCCTACGAGCAGTACTTC.

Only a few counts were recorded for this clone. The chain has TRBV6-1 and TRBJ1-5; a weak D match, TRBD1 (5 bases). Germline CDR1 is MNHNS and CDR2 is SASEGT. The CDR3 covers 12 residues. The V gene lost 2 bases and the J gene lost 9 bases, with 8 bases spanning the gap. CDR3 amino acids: CASSERGLPQHF. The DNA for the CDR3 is TGTGCCAGCAGTGAAAGGGGTCTGCCCCAGCATTTT.

This CDR3 reads CACRPHGSTDTQYF. CDR3 sequence (DNA): TGTGCCTGCCGGCCACACGGGAGCACAGATACGCAGTATTTT. This chain links TRBV30 with TRBJ2-3, with unresolved D. Germline V gives CDR1 GTSNPN, CDR2 SVGIG (reference sequence). This CDR3 region has 14 residues. V was clipped by 6 bases and J by 0 bases, with 13 bases between them.

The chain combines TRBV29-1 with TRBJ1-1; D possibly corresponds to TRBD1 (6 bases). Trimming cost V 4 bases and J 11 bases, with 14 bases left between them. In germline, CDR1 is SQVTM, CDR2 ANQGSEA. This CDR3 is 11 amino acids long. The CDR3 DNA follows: TGCAGCGTTGTTGGACAGTTCGAGGCTTTCTTT. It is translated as CSVVGQFEAFF.

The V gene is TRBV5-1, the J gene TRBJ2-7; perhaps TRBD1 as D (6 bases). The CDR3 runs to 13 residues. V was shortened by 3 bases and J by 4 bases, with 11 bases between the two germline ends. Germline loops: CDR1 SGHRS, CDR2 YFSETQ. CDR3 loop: CASSSSDRYEQYF. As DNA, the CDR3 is TGCGCCAGCAGCTCCTCTGACAGGTACGAGCAGTACTTC.

CDR3 in DNA: TGTGCCTGGCTGGGGGGGCTTGAAGCTTTCTTT. Translated, it gives CAWLGGLEAFF. This chain joins TRBV30 and TRBJ1-1, with D possibly TRBD1 on 6 matching bases. Germline CDR1 and CDR2: GTSNPN and SVGIG (reference sequence). Deletions cut 5 bases from V and 7 bases from J, with 11 bases between. The CDR3 loop spans 11 amino acids.

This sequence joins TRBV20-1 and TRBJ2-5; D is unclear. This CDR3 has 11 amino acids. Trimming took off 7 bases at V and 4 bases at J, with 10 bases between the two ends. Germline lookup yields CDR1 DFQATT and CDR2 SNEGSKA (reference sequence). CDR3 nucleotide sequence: TGCAGTGTTGGTAGCCGAGAGACCCAGTACTTC. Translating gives CSVGSRETQYF.

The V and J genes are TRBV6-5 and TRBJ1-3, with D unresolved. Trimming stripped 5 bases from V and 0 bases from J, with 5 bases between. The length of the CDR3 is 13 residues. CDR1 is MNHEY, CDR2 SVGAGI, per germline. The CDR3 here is CASSTVSGNTIYF. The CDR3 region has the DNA TGTGCCAGCAGTACAGTCTCTGGAAACACCATATATTTT.

The CDR3 coding sequence is TGTGCCTGCAGGACAGGGAACTCATCACCCCTCCACTTT. As protein: CACRTGNSSPLHF. V is TRBV30 and J is TRBJ1-6, with 8 bases that match TRBD1. Germline-derived CDR1 and CDR2 are GTSNPN and SVGIG (reference sequence). The CDR3 is 13 residues long. Trimming cost V 6 bases and J 10 bases; bases outside gene matches: 8.

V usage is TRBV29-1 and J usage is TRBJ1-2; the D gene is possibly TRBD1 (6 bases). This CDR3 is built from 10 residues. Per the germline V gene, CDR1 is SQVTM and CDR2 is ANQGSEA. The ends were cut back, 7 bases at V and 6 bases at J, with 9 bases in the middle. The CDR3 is CSGGGNGYTF. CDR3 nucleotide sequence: TGCAGCGGGGGGGGCAATGGCTACACCTTC. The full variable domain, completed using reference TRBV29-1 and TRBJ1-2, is SAVISQKPSRDICQRGTSLTIQCQVDSQVTMMFWYRQQPGQSLTLIATANQGSEATYESGFVIDKFPISRPNLTFSTLTVSNMSPEDSSIYLCSGGGNGYTFGSGTRLTVV.

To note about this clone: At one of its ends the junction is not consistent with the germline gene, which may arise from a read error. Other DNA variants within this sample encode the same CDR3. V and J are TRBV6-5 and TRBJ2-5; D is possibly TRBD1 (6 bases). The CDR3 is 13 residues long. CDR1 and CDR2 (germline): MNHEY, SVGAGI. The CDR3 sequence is CASSYPRGETQYF. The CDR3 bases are TGTGCCAGCAGTTACCCCAGGGGAGAGACTCAGTACTTC.

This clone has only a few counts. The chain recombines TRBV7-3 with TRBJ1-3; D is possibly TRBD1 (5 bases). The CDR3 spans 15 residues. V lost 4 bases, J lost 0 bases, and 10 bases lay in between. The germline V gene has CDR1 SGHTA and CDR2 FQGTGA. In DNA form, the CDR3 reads TGTGCCAGCAGCTCTCAGGGATACTCTGGAAACACCATATATTTT. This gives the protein CASSSQGYSGNTIYF.